This is a list of T cell receptor beta chains from one sample in a study of identical twins. TCRdb used MiXCR to reprocess the 5' RACE reads, holding one entry per CDR3 protein. The sample shows about 690,000 distinct CDR3 sequences, about 20% of them seen only once. These sequences were also reported in another study, on T cells expressing NK-cell markers.

Material for sequencing was PBMCs. The receptors stem from a woman between 18 and 29 years old in good health. Both conserved end residues are part of each CDR3. The D gene is left open where the match is weak. Not every row has a clone size; where given, it reads once, few, many or a size class.

d_call: TRBD2; clone_size: .; v_call: TRBV9; j_call: TRBJ2-3; cdr3_aa: CASSVRLSGGADTQYF; cdr3_nt: TGTGCCAGCAGCGTAAGGCTTAGCGGGGGGGCGGATACGCAGTATTTT
d_call: TRBD1; clone_size: many; v_call: TRBV4-3; j_call: TRBJ2-1; cdr3_aa: CASSQAFGTGYNEQFF; cdr3_nt: TGCGCCAGCAGCCAAGCCTTCGGGACAGGGTACAATGAGCAGTTCTTC
d_call: .; clone_size: few; v_call: TRBV30; j_call: TRBJ2-3; cdr3_aa: CAWRSGGGNTQYF; cdr3_nt: TGTGCCTGGAGGAGCGGAGGAGGGAATACGCAGTATTTT
d_call: .; clone_size: .; v_call: TRBV20-1; j_call: TRBJ1-1; cdr3_aa: CSASSLAGTRHTEAFF; cdr3_nt: TGCAGTGCTAGTTCCCTGGCGGGAACCCGGCACACTGAAGCTTTCTTT
d_call: .; clone_size: .; v_call: TRBV18; j_call: TRBJ2-5; cdr3_aa: CASSPGTAYGGETQYF; cdr3_nt: TGTGCCAGCTCACCCGGGACGGCCTATGGGGGCGAGACCCAGTACTTC
d_call: .; clone_size: .; v_call: TRBV5-6; j_call: TRBJ2-2; cdr3_aa: CASSPGVSTGELFF; cdr3_nt: TGTGCCAGCAGCCCCGGGGTCTCCACCGGGGAGCTGTTTTTT
d_call: TRBD2; clone_size: few; v_call: TRBV20-1; j_call: TRBJ2-5; cdr3_aa: CSLDGRAEETQYF; cdr3_nt: TGCAGCCTAGACGGGAGGGCCGAGGAGACCCAGTACTTC
d_call: TRBD2; clone_size: few; v_call: TRBV12-3/TRBV12-4; j_call: TRBJ2-1; cdr3_aa: CASTWTRKGNEQFF; cdr3_nt: TGTGCCAGCACGTGGACTAGGAAGGGCAATGAGCAGTTCTTC
d_call: .; clone_size: .; v_call: TRBV7-7; j_call: TRBJ2-2; cdr3_aa: CASSLYGNTGELFF; cdr3_nt: TGTGCTAGCAGCCTCTACGGGAACACCGGGGAGCTGTTTTTT
d_call: .; clone_size: .; v_call: TRBV7-2; j_call: TRBJ2-1; cdr3_aa: CASRFRLTIYNEQFF; cdr3_nt: TGTGCCAGCAGGTTTAGGTTAACTATCTACAATGAGCAGTTCTTC
d_call: .; clone_size: many; v_call: TRBV15; j_call: TRBJ2-2; cdr3_aa: CATSRDQRNTGELFF; cdr3_nt: TGTGCCACCAGCAGAGATCAACGGAACACCGGGGAGCTGTTTTTT
d_call: .; clone_size: many; v_call: TRBV6-5; j_call: TRBJ2-4; cdr3_aa: CASSYSWDTSKNIQYF; cdr3_nt: TGTGCCAGCAGTTACTCGTGGGACACCAGCAAAAACATTCAGTACTTC
d_call: TRBD2; clone_size: few; v_call: TRBV12-3/TRBV12-4; j_call: TRBJ2-1; cdr3_aa: CASMLGTSNYNEQFF; cdr3_nt: TGTGCCAGCATGCTTGGGACTAGTAACTACAATGAGCAGTTCTTC
d_call: .; clone_size: .; v_call: TRBV7-9; j_call: TRBJ2-3; cdr3_aa: CASTSLRDQIGDTQYF; cdr3_nt: TGTGCCAGCACCTCCCTCCGGGACCAAATAGGGGATACGCAGTATTTT
d_call: TRBD1; clone_size: few; v_call: TRBV2; j_call: TRBJ2-5; cdr3_aa: CASTLTGGTYQETQYF; cdr3_nt: TGTGCCAGCACCCTTACAGGGGGGACGTATCAGGAGACCCAGTACTTC
d_call: TRBD1; clone_size: .; v_call: TRBV12-3/TRBV12-4; j_call: TRBJ2-1; cdr3_aa: CASSSVQGQYLYNEQFF; cdr3_nt: TGTGCCAGCAGTTCCGTACAGGGGCAATACCTCTACAATGAGCAGTTCTTC
d_call: TRBD1; clone_size: .; v_call: TRBV5-5; j_call: TRBJ1-1; cdr3_aa: CASSLRTGGIAYTEAFF; cdr3_nt: TGTGCCAGCAGCTTGAGGACAGGGGGCATCGCGTACACTGAAGCTTTCTTT
d_call: .; clone_size: .; v_call: TRBV27; j_call: TRBJ1-5; cdr3_aa: CASSTDTHQPQHF; cdr3_nt: TGTGCCAGCAGTACGGACACTCATCAGCCCCAGCATTTT